The 30 T cell receptor beta chains given below trace back to one sample, sequenced in a study of tumor-infiltrating lymphocytes in primary liver carcinoma. For each extraction, RNA and DNA were obtained together from about 20-30 mg of unsorted bulk tissue. A primer in the constant region served to generate TCR beta cDNA from roughly 550 ng of total RNA. Slightly modified ARM-PCR served as the procedure for the TCR beta libraries. These libraries came from three rounds of nested multiplex PCR. Use of TRBV1-TRBV30 forward primers with a C-beta reverse primer characterized the first two PCR rounds, which lasted about 9 cycles each. TCRdb redid the calling of the multiplex PCR reads with MiXCR, one entry per CDR3 protein. The sample consists of approximately 100,000 distinct CDR3 sequences, about two thirds of them appearing once. Sequencing was performed on liver tumor tissue from sampling region 2. Stated subset: tumor region T2, inferior pole. Source of these receptors: a woman aged 55-70 years with primary liver carcinoma and hepatitis B virus infection.

Details on this clonotype: The CDR3 does not end in the conserved phenylalanine or tryptophan, so this is likely a read error. This rearrangement joins TRBV7-9 to TRBJ2-7; the match to TRBD1 covers 10 bases. This CDR3 region has 14 residues. J gave up 2 bases and V 5 bases, and 3 bases lay outside the gene matches. Per germline, CDR1 SEHNR and CDR2 FQNEAQ (reference sequence). Here the CDR3 reads CASSPGQGAYEQYY. In DNA form, the CDR3 reads TGTGCCAGCAGCCCCGGACAGGGGGCCTACGAGCAGTACTAC.

In the case of this clonotype: This clone may be a read error of a much larger clone one base away. The chain carries TRBV7-9 and TRBJ2-3; D is uncertain. V was pared by 4 bases and J by 3 bases, with 8 bases between. This CDR3 is 13 amino acids long. Germline CDR1 SEHNR, CDR2 FQNEAQ (reference sequence). The DNA of the CDR3 is TGTGCCAGCAGCTCACAGAGTACAGATACGCAGTATTTT. Amino acid sequence: CASSSQSTDTQYF. Filled out from reference TRBV7-9 and TRBJ2-3, the complete variable domain reads DTGVSQNPRHKITKRGQNVTFRCDPISEHNRLYWYRQTLGQGPEFLTYFQNEAQLEKSRLLSDRFSAERPKGSFSTLEIQRTEQGDSAMYLCASSSQSTDTQYFGPGTRLTVL.

As for this clonotype: The junction differs from germline at one of its ends, possibly a read error. J is TRBJ1-1 and V is TRBV29-1; D ambiguous. The CDR3 consists of 14 residues. CDR1 and CDR2 (germline): SQVTM, ANQGSEA. In nucleotides, the CDR3 is TGCAGCGTCGTTGGTCGGTACATGAACACTGAAGTTTTCTTT. Amino acid sequence: CSVVGRYMNTEVFF.

This clonotype has just a few counts. A junction boundary mismatches the germline segment, possibly from a read error. J is TRBJ2-2 and V is TRBV24-1; D not resolved. CDR3 length: 16 residues. CDR1 and CDR2 from the germline V gene are KGHDR and SFDVKD. CDR3 nucleotide sequence: TGTGTCACCAGTGACCAAACACCGTCGAACACCGGGGAGCTGTTTTTT. It translates to CVTSDQTPSNTGELFF.

Worth noting for this clonotype: The junction does not match germline at one end; this may be a read error. V and J are TRBV5-5 and TRBJ2-1, with 11 bases matching TRBD2. This CDR3 region has 19 residues. The germline gives CDR1 SGHKS, CDR2 YYEKEE (reference sequence). Here the CDR3 reads CASRPRLAGRRSAYNEQFF. In DNA, the CDR3 is TGTGCTAGCAGACCCAGACTAGCGGGAAGGCGTTCGGCCTACAATGAGCAGTTCTTC.

Regarding this clonotype: Compared with germline, one end of the junction differs, possibly owing to a read error. The chain uses TRBV6-5 and TRBJ2-7; tentatively, D is TRBD2 (5 bases). The CDR3 contains 17 residues. From germline, CDR1 is MNHEY and CDR2 SVGAGI. The CDR3 DNA reads as TGTGCCAGCAGCTACGAACGACCCCACGAGGGAGCCTACGAGCATTACTTC. Protein product: CASSYERPHEGAYEHYF.

The CDR3 DNA follows: TGTGCCAGCAGCTTAACGTTGGGGGGGATCGGCGAGCAGTACTTC. Encoded protein: CASSLTLGGIGEQYF. The chain carries TRBV7-3 and TRBJ2-7, with TRBD2 matching over 7 bases. Per the germline V gene, CDR1 is SGHTA and CDR2 is FQGTGA. The CDR3 loop spans 15 amino acids. V shed 0 bases, J shed 6 bases, and the junction held 8 bases outside the gene matches.

This chain joins TRBV15 and TRBJ2-1; unclear D gene. Germline V gives CDR1 LNHNV, CDR2 YYDKDF (reference sequence). The V and J ends lost 1 base and 10 bases respectively, with 11 bases between them. The CDR3 contains 13 residues. The CDR3 DNA is TGTGCCACCAGCAGAGGAGGCCTGAAGGAGCAGTTCTTC. It codes for CATSRGGLKEQFF.

Remarks on this clonotype: A junction boundary mismatches the germline segment, possibly from a read error. This rearrangement joins TRBV11-2 to TRBJ1-1, with D tentatively TRBD1 (6 bases). The germline gives CDR1 SGHAT, CDR2 FQNNGV. This CDR3 comprises 15 residues. CDR3 in DNA: TGTGCAAGCAGCGTAGACGGACAGTATAACACTGAAGCTTCCTTT. Its translation is CASSVDGQYNTEASF.

Worth noting for this clonotype: A read error may account for a junction end that differs from germline. V usage is TRBV6-4 and J usage is TRBJ2-2; D not resolved. CDR3 length equals 12 residues. From germline, CDR1 is MRHNA and CDR2 SNTAGT. The CDR3 protein is CASGPSSGELFF. DNA for the CDR3: TGTGCCAGCGGTCCTAGTTCCGGTGAGCTGTTTTTT.

A remark on this clonotype: The junction does not match germline at one end; this may be a read error. This rearrangement joins TRBV11-2 to TRBJ2-1, with TRBD2 matching over 14 bases. Germline CDR1 reads SGHAT; CDR2 reads FQNNGV. This CDR3 spans 17 amino acids. For the CDR3, the DNA is TGTACCAGCGGCAGGAGACTAGCGGGAGGGCCGGGAGATGAGCAGTTCTTC. It specifies CTSGRRLAGGPGDEQFF.

A word on this clonotype: At one end, the junction sequence differs from germline, possibly due to a read error. J is TRBJ1-4 and V is TRBV12-3 or TRBV12-4; no definite D call. The CDR3 contains 14 residues. CDR3 region: CASSLGVSVENLFF. The CDR3 DNA is TGTGCCAGCAGTTTAGGGGTTTCTGTTGAAAATCTGTTTTTT.

Worth noting for this clonotype: One end of the junction is discordant with germline, which a read error may explain. CDR3 residues: CASNLRSADQETQYF. The DNA of the CDR3 is TGTGCCAGCAACTTAAGGTCAGCGGATCAAGAGACCCAGTACTTC. This chain links TRBV11-2 with TRBJ2-5, with D possibly being TRBD2 (5 bases). The CDR3 has 15 amino acids. CDR1 is SGHAT and CDR2 is FQNNGV in the germline V gene.

In this sample, this clonotype turned up a few times. The chain recombines TRBV25-1 with TRBJ2-7; TRBD2 might be the D (7 bases). CDR3 length equals 13 residues. Germline CDR1 and CDR2: MGHDK and SYGVNS. The CDR3 DNA reads as TGTGCGTTGAATCCTCCTGGGGGGGCAGAGCAGTACTTC. Translation: CALNPPGGAEQYF.

Note on this clonotype: Mismatch with germline at one junction end may stem from a read error. The chain recombines TRBV7-3 with TRBJ2-1; 7 bases are shared with TRBD2. Per the germline V gene, CDR1 is SGHTA and CDR2 is FQGTGA. The CDR3 is 16 residues long. This CDR3 reads CASSRAGTNGSNEQLF. CDR3 in DNA: TGTGCCAGCAGCCGAGCCGGGACTAACGGGAGCAATGAGCAGCTCTTC.

This clonotype was observed once. The conserved final phenylalanine or tryptophan is absent from the CDR3, which likely points to a read error. This sequence joins TRBV9 and TRBJ2-7; no definite D call. Germline V gene lookup returns CDR1 SGDLS and CDR2 YYNGEE. The CDR3 has 13 residues. V was trimmed by 0 bases and J by 6 bases, leaving 10 bases between them. The CDR3 nucleotides are TGTGCCAGCAGCGTAGCTGGCGCAACCGAGCAGTACTGC. This codes for CASSVAGATEQYC.

This clonotype was picked up a small number of times. The rearrangement links TRBV28 to TRBJ2-1, with 9 bases that match TRBD2. The junction had 10 bases not matched to a gene; V was cut back by 8 bases and J by 8 bases. Germline CDR1 MDHEN, CDR2 SYDVKM. The CDR3 is 14 residues long. The CDR3 here is CASRLEREVDEQFF. CDR3 nucleotides: TGTGCCAGCCGGTTGGAGCGGGAGGTTGATGAGCAGTTCTTC.

The V and J genes are TRBV20-1 and TRBJ2-3, with D maybe TRBD1 (6 bases). The germline V gene has CDR1 DFQATT and CDR2 SNEGSKA (reference sequence). CDR3 length equals 14 residues. CDR3 sequence reads: CSLGGRLPTDTQYF. CDR3 in DNA: TGCAGCCTTGGGGGCAGGTTACCCACAGATACGCAGTATTTT.

On this clonotype: The conserved phenylalanine or tryptophan is not found at the CDR3 terminus, so this likely reflects a read error. This rearrangement joins TRBV12-3 or TRBV12-4 to TRBJ2-1; D unresolved. V shed 3 bases and J shed 5 bases, with 8 bases lying between them. The CDR3 spans 13 residues. In DNA, the CDR3 is TGTGCCAGCAGTTTCGGCCGAGACAATGAGCAGTTCTCA. This codes for CASSFGRDNEQFS.

On this clonotype itself: One junction end does not reproduce the germline sequence, and a read error may be involved. The CDR3 bases are TGCAGCATTGAAGATATGGGTGCGGGAGGTACAGATACGCAGTATTTT. Its translation: CSIEDMGAGGTDTQYF. V gene TRBV29-1 combines with J gene TRBJ2-3; 8 positions match TRBD2. The CDR3 consists of 16 residues. Germline CDR1 is SQVTM and CDR2 is ANQGSEA.

This clonotype was seen ten or more times. The rearrangement uses TRBV7-6 and TRBJ1-1, with 8 nucleotides matching TRBD1. The V gene end was trimmed by 0 bases and the J gene end by 4 bases; junction bases not matched to a gene: 1. CDR1 and CDR2 from the germline V gene are SGHVS and FNYEAQ. This CDR3 region has 14 residues. CDR3 residues: CASSLAQGATEAFF. In DNA form, the CDR3 reads TGTGCCAGCAGCTTAGCGCAGGGGGCCACTGAAGCTTTCTTT.

Regarding this clonotype: One end of the junction fails to match germline, which may point to a read error. The V gene is TRBV11-2, the J gene TRBJ2-3, with D possibly being TRBD2 (5 bases). The CDR3 has 14 amino acids. Germline V gene lookup returns CDR1 SGHAT and CDR2 FQNNGV. For the CDR3, the DNA is TGTGCCAGTAGCTTAGTTGGGAGCACAGATACGCTTTATTTT. It specifies CASSLVGSTDTLYF. Full variable domain (remainder filled in from reference TRBV11-2 and TRBJ2-3): EAGVAQSPRYKIIEKRQSVAFWCNPISGHATLYWYQQILGQGPKLLIQFQNNGVVDDSQLPKDRFSAERLKGVDSTLKIQPAKLEDSAVYLCASSLVGSTDTLYFGPGTRLTVL.

The chain uses TRBV2 and TRBJ2-1; TRBD2 agrees at 9 bases. Germline CDR1 and CDR2: SNHLY and FYNNEI. The CDR3 length is 16 residues. Trimming cost V 3 bases and J 3 bases; bases outside gene matches: 6. The CDR3 sequence is CASSDPSGVLYNEQFF. The CDR3 DNA reads as TGTGCCAGCAGTGATCCTAGCGGGGTTCTCTACAATGAGCAGTTCTTC.

The J gene is TRBJ2-1, the V gene TRBV6-1; 10 bases are a match to TRBD2. The CDR3 totals 15 residues. The germline CDR1 and CDR2 sequences are MNHNS and SASEGT. The trim removed 7 bases at V and 1 base at J, leaving 4 bases unmatched. The CDR3 protein is CASMLAGASYNEQFF. CDR3 coding DNA: TGTGCCAGCATGCTAGCGGGAGCATCCTACAATGAGCAGTTCTTC.

Concerning this clonotype: A much larger clonotype is one base distant, so this may be a read error. This chain links TRBV30 with TRBJ1-1; D call uncertain. Per the germline V gene, CDR1 is GTSNPN and CDR2 is SVGIG (reference sequence). CDR3 size: 13 residues. CDR3 amino acids: CAWSDGDATEALF. The DNA for the CDR3 is TGTGCCTGGAGTGATGGAGACGCCACTGAAGCTCTCTTT.

The V call is TRBV28, the J call TRBJ1-1, with D perhaps matching TRBD1 (5 bases). There are 14 residues in the CDR3. Germline loops: CDR1 MDHEN, CDR2 SYDVKM. V lost 3 bases and J 6 bases, leaving 14 bases between the germline ends. The chain's CDR3 is CASSFRPWDAEAFF. The CDR3 nucleotides read TGTGCCAGCAGTTTTAGGCCTTGGGACGCTGAAGCTTTCTTT.

As to this clonotype: The junction and the germline gene differ at one end; a read error may be behind it. The CDR3 sequence: CASSSQTGNTEVFF. The CDR3 region has the DNA TGCGCCAGCAGCTCCCAGACAGGGAACACTGAAGTTTTCTTT. This rearrangement joins TRBV7-8 to TRBJ1-1, with 7 bases that match TRBD1. Germline V gene data show CDR1 as SGHVS and CDR2 as FQNEAQ. The CDR3 has 14 amino acids.

For this clonotype: The junction departs from the called germline gene at one end, perhaps through a read error. This chain joins TRBV14 and TRBJ2-6; the D call may be TRBD1 or TRBD2 (5 bases each). Germline V gene data show CDR1 as SGHDN and CDR2 as FVKESK. The CDR3 runs 15 residues. The CDR3 sequence is CTSSQIGTGANVLTF. In DNA, the CDR3 is TGTACCAGCAGCCAGATAGGAACCGGGGCCAATGTCCTGACTTTC.

In the case of this clonotype: A read error may be the cause here, since a much bigger clone is one base away. The rearrangement uses TRBV5-5 and TRBJ2-1; D gene ambiguous. The CDR3 loop spans 15 amino acids. V was cut by 0 bases and J by 9 bases, with 16 bases left in between. Per germline, CDR1 SGHKS and CDR2 YYEKEE (reference sequence). Written as DNA, the CDR3 is TGTGCCAGCAGCTTGGACTCCTTCTCGACCAGTGAGCAGTTCTTC. This encodes CASSLDSFSTSEQFF.

Regarding this clonotype: The junction departs from germline at one end; a sequencing error may be responsible. The V gene is TRBV7-3, the J gene TRBJ2-2; maybe TRBD1 (6 bases). Germline V gene sequence: CDR1 SGHTA, CDR2 FQGTGA. The CDR3 is 15 amino acids. The CDR3 bases are TGTGCCAGCAACTTAACGAGGGACAACACCGAGGAGCTGTTTTTT. It translates to CASNLTRDNTEELFF. Full variable domain (rest looked up from reference TRBV7-3 and TRBJ2-2): GAGVSQTPSNKVTEKGKYVELRCDPISGHTALYWYRQSLGQGPEFLIYFQGTGAADDSGLPNDRFFAVRPEGSVSTLKIQRTERGDSAVYLCASNLTRDNTEELFFGEGSRLTVL.